This T cell receptor beta chain stems from a study of T-cell reconstitution after alpha-beta-depleted transplantation in children. Comment on this clonotype: Its antigen is not identified.

Study-wide findings and caveats: Alpha-beta T cells present about two months after transplant were reported to originate from several hundred expanded graft clones. It was newly produced T cells that mostly accounted for T-cell counts and diversity one year after transplant. Several patients had high TCRbeta diversity at day 60; it came from surviving recipient T cells and thymic progenitors.

The length of the CDR3 is 15 residues. Germline CDR1 SGHKS, CDR2 YYEKEE (reference sequence). The V segment lost 4 bases and the J segment 10 bases; nucleotides outside the gene matches: 16. For TCRbeta, the library was prepared with unique molecular identifiers. TCRdb fed the PCR reads into MiXCR, producing one record per CDR3 protein. The sample contains fewer than 500,000 distinct CDR3 sequences, 43% of which appear only once. The sequence was obtained from a girl between 2 and 10 years old with aplastic anemia, due to receive a stem cell transplant. The chain joins TRBV5-5 to TRBJ2-5, with TRBD2 matching over 7 bases. The input for sequencing was PBMCs, taken before TCRalphabeta/CD19-depleted stem cell transplant. CDR3 bases: TGTGCCAGCAGCGGGCCGGGACTAAAGACGGAGGGCCAGTACTTC. It translates to CASSGPGLKTEGQYF.